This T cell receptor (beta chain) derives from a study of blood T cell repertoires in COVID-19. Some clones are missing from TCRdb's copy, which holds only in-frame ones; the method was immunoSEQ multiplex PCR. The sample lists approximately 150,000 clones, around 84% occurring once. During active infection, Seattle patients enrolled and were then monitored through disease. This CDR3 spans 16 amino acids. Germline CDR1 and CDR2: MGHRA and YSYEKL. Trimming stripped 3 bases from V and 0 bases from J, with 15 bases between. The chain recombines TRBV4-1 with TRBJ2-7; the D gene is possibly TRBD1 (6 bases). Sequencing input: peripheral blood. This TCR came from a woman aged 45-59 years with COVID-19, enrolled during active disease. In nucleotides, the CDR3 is TGCGCCAGCAGCCAGACAGGTCCCTTCCTCTCCTACGAGCAGTACTTC. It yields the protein CASSQTGPFLSYEQYF.